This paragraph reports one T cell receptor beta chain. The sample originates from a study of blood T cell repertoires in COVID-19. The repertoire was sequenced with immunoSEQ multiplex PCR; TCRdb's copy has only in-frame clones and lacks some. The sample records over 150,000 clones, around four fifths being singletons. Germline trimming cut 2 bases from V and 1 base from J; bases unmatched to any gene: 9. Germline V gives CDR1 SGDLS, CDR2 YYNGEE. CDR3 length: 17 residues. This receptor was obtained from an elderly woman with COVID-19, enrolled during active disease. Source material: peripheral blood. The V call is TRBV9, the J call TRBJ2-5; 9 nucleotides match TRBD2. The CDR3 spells CASSVSGGFGAQETQYF. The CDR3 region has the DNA TGTGCCAGCAGCGTTAGCGGGGGATTTGGCGCCCAAGAGACCCAGTACTTC.